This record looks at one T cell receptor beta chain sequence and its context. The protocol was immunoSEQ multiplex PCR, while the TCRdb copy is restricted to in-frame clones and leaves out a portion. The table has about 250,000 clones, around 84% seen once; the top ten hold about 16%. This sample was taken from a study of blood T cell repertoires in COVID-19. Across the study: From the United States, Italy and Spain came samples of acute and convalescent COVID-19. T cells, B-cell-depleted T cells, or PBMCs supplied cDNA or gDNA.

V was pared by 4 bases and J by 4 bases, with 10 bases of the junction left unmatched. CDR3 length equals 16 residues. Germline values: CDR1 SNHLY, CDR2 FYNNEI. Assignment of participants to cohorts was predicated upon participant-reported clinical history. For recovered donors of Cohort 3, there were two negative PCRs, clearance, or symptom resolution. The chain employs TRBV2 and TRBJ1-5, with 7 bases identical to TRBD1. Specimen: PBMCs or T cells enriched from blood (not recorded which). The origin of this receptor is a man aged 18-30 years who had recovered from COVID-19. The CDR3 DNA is TGTGCCAGCAGTGTGAGTAGGGGGCGCAATAATCAGCCCCAGCATTTT. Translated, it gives CASSVSRGRNNQPQHF.